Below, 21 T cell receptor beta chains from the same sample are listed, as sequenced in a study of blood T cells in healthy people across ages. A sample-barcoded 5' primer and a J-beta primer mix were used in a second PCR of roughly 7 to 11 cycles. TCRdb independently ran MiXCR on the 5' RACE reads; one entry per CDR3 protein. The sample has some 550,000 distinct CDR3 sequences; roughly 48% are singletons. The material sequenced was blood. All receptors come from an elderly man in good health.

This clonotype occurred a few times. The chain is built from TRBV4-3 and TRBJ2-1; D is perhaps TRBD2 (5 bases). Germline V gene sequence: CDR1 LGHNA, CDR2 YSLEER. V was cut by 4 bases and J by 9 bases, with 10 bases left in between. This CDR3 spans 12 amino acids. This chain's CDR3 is CASSRVSGEQFF. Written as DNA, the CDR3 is TGCGCCAGCAGCCGAGTGAGCGGTGAGCAGTTCTTC.

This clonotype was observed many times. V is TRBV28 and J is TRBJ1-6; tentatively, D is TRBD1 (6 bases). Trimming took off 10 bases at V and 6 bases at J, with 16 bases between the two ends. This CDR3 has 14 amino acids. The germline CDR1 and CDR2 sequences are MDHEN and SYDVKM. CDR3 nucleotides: TGTGCCACCAGACGACAGGTGTTTAATTCACCCCTCCACTTT. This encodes CATRRQVFNSPLHF.

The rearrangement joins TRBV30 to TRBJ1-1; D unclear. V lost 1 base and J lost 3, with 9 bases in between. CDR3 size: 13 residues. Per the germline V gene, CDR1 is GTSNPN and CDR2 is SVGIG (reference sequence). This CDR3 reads CAWSERRDTEAFF. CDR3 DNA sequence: TGTGCCTGGAGTGAACGACGGGACACTGAAGCTTTCTTT.

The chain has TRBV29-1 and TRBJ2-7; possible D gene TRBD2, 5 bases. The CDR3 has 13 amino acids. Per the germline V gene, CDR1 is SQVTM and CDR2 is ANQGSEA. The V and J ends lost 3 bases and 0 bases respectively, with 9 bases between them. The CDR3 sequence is CSVDAGDSYEQYF. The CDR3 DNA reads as TGCAGCGTTGATGCGGGTGACTCCTACGAGCAGTACTTC.

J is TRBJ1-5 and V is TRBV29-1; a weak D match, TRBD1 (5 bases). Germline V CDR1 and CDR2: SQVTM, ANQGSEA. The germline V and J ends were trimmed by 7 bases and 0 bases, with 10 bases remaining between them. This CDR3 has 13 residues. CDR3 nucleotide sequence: TGCAGCGCGACAGTGTATAGCAATCAGCCCCAGCATTTT. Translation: CSATVYSNQPQHF.

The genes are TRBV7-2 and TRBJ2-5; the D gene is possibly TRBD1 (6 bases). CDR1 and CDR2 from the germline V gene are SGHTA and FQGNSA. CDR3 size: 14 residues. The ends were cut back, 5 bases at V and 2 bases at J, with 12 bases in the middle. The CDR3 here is CASSQTGPQETQYF. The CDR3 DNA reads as TGTGCCAGCAGCCAGACAGGCCCTCAAGAGACCCAGTACTTC.

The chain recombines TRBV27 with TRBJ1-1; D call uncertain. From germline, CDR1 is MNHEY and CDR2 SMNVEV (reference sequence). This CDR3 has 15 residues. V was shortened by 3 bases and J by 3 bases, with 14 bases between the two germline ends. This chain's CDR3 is CASSFLGSGDTEAFF. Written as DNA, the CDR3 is TGTGCCAGCAGTTTTTTGGGTTCTGGGGACACTGAAGCTTTCTTT.

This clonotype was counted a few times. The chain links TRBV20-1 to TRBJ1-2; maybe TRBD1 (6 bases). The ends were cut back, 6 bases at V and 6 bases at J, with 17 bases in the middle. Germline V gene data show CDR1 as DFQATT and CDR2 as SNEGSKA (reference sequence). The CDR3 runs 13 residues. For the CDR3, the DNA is TGCAGTGCAGATGCCGGCGCAGGGGATGGCTACACCTTC. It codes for CSADAGAGDGYTF.

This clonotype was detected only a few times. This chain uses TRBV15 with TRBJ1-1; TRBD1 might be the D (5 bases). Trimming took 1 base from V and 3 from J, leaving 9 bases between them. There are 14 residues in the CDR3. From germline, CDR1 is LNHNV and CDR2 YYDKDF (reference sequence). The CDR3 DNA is TGTGCCACCAGCAGAGTAGGGGCCGACACTGAAGCTTTCTTT. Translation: CATSRVGADTEAFF.

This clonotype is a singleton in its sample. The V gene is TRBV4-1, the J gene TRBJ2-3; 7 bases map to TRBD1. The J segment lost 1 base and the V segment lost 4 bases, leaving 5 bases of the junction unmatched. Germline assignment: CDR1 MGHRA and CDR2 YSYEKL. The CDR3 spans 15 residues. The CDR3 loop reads CASSLQGDRTDTQYF. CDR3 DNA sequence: TGCGCCAGCAGCCTTCAGGGGGACCGCACAGATACGCAGTATTTT.

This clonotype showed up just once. CDR3 region: CASSHKFRDDYGYTF. CDR3 sequence (DNA): TGCGCCAGCAGCCACAAGTTCCGGGACGATTATGGCTACACCTTC. The V and J genes are TRBV4-1 and TRBJ1-2; possible D gene TRBD1, 5 bases. From germline, CDR1 is MGHRA and CDR2 YSYEKL. V gave up 3 bases and J gave up 5 bases, with 16 bases separating them. The CDR3 is 15 residues long.

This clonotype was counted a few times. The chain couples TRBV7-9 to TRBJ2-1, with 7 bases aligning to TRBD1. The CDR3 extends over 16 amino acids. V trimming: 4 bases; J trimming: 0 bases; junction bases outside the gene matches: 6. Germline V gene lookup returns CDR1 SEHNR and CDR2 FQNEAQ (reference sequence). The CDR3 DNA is TGTGCCAGCAGCTCCCCAGGGGGAGTCTCCTACAATGAGCAGTTCTTC. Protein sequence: CASSSPGGVSYNEQFF.

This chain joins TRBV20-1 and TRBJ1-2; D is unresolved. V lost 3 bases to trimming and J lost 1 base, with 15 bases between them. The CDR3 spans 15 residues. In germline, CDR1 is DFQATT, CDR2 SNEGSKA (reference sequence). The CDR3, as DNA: TGCAGTGCTAGGATGTTTAGCGGCAGTAACTATGGCTACACCTTC. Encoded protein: CSARMFSGSNYGYTF.

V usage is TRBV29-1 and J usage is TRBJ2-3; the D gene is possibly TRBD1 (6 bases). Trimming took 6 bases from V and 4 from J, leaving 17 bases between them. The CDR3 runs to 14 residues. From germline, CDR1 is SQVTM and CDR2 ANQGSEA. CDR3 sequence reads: CSVGQTRSSDTQYF. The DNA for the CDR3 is TGCAGCGTAGGACAGACCAGATCCTCAGATACGCAGTATTTT.

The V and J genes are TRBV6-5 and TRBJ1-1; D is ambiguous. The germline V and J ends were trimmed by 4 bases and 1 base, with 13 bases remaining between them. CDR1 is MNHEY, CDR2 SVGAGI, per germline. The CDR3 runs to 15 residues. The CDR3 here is CASSSPIGGNTEAFF. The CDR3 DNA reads TGTGCCAGCAGTTCCCCGATCGGAGGGAACACTGAAGCTTTCTTT.

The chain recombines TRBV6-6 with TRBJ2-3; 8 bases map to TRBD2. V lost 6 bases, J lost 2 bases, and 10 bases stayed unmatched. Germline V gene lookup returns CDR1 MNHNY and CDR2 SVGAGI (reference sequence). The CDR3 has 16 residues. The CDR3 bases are TGTGCCAGCAGACGGGGGGGCCCTTTTCCCACAGATACGCAGTATTTT. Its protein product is CASRRGGPFPTDTQYF.

The CDR3 coding sequence is TGTGCCAGCAGCCGTACGACAGGGGCCTACGAGCAGTACTTC. This sequence encodes CASSRTTGAYEQYF. The chain couples TRBV5-5 to TRBJ2-7; the match to TRBD1 covers 8 bases. The V gene end was trimmed by 4 bases and the J gene end by 2 bases; junction bases not matched to a gene: 5. The CDR3 runs 14 residues. Germline CDR1 and CDR2: SGHKS and YYEKEE (reference sequence).

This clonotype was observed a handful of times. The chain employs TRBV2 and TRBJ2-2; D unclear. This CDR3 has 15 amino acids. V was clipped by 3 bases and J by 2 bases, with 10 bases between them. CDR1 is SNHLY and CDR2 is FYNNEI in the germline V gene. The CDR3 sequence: CASSDLSRNTGELFF. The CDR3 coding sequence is TGTGCCAGCAGTGACCTGTCAAGAAACACCGGGGAGCTGTTTTTT.

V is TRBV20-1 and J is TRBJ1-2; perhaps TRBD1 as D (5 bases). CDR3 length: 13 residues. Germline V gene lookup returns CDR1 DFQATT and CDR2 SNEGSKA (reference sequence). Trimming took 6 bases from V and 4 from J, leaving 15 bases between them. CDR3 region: CSARQVGAYGYTF. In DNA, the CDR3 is TGCAGTGCGAGACAAGTAGGGGCCTATGGCTACACCTTC.

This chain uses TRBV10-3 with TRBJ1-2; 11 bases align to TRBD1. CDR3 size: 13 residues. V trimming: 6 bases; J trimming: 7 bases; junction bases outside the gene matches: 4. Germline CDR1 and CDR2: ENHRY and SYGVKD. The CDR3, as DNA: TGTGCCATCAGGGACAGGGGGCTTCGTGGCTACACCTTC. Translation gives CAIRDRGLRGYTF.

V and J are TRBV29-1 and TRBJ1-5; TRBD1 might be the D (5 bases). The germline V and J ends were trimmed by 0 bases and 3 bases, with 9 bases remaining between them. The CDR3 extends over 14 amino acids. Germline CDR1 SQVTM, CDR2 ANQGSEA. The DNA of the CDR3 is TGCAGCGTTGAAGACGGGGGTTTCAATCAGCCCCAGCATTTT. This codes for CSVEDGGFNQPQHF.